Each of the 5 T cell receptor beta chains below was sequenced from the same sample in a study of cytomegalovirus exposure and HLA in healthy donors. Use of 60 Vbeta and 13 Jbeta primers characterized the PCR. Here immunoSEQ multiplex PCR was the method, and the copy in TCRdb shows in-frame clones only, minus some. The sample holds about 120,000 clones, 77% seen once. Sequenced sample: PBMCs. Source of these receptors: a man aged 40-55 years in good health and CMV-seropositive.

The chain uses TRBV28 and TRBJ1-1; the match to TRBD1 covers 7 bases. The germline CDR1 and CDR2 sequences are MDHEN and SYDVKM. The CDR3 covers 13 residues. With V trimmed by 7 bases and J by 4 bases, 6 bases remained unmatched. The CDR3 protein is CASKITGATEAFF. The CDR3 DNA reads TGTGCCAGCAAAATTACAGGGGCCACTGAAGCTTTCTTT.

V gene TRBV5-5 combines with J gene TRBJ1-5; weak D call: TRBD1 (5 bases). The CDR3 covers 14 residues. The V end lost 3 bases, the J end lost 5 bases, and 12 bases lay between the germline ends. Germline CDR1 reads SGHKS; CDR2 reads YYEKEE (reference sequence). CDR3 residues: CASSSTDRDQPQHF. CDR3 nucleotides: TGTGCCAGCAGCTCAACAGACAGAGATCAGCCCCAGCATTTT.

J is TRBJ2-7 and V is TRBV27; 12 positions agree with TRBD2. Per the germline V gene, CDR1 is MNHEY and CDR2 is SMNVEV (reference sequence). Unmatched junction bases numbered 15, after V lost 5 bases and J lost 13 bases. The CDR3 is 15 residues long. The CDR3 is CASSITSGGTQISYF. CDR3 DNA sequence: TGTGCCAGCAGTATAACTAGCGGGGGGACCCAAATCTCATACTTC.

The rearrangement joins TRBV7-9 to TRBJ1-5; weak D call: TRBD1 (6 bases). The germline gives CDR1 SEHNR, CDR2 FQNEAQ (reference sequence). This CDR3 has 16 residues. V dropped 5 bases and J dropped 4 bases, with 18 bases sitting between them. Here the CDR3 DNA reads TGTGCCAGCAGCCTAGAGACAGGCTCCCCAAATCAGCCCCAGCATTTT. Residues: CASSLETGSPNQPQHF.

This clone was detected a few times. The V call is TRBV29-1, the J call TRBJ2-1; 7 nucleotides match TRBD1. This CDR3 contains 14 residues. The germline CDR1 and CDR2 sequences are SQVTM and ANQGSEA. V was clipped by 6 bases and J by 5 bases; unmatched bases: 10. The CDR3 reads CSVGKDRNNNEQFF. In nucleotides, the CDR3 is TGCAGCGTCGGGAAGGACAGGAATAACAATGAGCAGTTCTTC.